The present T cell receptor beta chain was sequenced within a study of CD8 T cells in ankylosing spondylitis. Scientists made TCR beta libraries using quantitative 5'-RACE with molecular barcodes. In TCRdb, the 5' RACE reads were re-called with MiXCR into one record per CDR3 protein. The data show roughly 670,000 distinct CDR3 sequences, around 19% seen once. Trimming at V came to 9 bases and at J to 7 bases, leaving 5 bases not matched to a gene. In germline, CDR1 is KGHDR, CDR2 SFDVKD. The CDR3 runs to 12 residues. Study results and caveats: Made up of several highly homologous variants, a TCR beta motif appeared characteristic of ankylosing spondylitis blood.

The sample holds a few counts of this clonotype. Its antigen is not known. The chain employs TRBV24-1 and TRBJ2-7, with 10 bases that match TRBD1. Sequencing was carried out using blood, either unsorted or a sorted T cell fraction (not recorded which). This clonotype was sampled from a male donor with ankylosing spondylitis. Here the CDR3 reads CATSDRGFEQYF. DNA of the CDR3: TGTGCCACCTCGGACAGGGGGTTTGAGCAGTACTTC.